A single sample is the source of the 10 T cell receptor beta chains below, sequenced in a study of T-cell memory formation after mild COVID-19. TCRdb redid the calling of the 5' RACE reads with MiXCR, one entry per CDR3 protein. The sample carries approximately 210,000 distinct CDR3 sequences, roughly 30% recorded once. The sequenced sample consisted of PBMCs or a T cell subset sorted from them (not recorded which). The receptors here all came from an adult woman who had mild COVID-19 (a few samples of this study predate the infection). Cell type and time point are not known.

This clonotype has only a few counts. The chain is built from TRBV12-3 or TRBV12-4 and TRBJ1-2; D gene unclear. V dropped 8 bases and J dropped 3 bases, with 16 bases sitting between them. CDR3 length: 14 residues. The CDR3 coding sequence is TGTGCCAGCGGGATCTCCGGAGTTCACTATGGCTACACCTTC. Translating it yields CASGISGVHYGYTF.

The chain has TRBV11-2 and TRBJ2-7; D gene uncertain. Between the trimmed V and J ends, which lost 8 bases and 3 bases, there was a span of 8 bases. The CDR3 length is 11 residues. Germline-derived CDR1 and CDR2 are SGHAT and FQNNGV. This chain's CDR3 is CASLYNYEQYF. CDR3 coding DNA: TGTGCCAGCCTTTACAACTACGAGCAGTACTTC.

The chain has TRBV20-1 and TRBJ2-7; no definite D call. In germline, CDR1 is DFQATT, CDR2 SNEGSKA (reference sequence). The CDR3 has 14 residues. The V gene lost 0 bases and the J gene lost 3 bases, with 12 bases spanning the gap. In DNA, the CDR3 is TGCAGTGCTAGAGATTTAAGCCCCAACTACGAGCAGTACTTC. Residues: CSARDLSPNYEQYF.

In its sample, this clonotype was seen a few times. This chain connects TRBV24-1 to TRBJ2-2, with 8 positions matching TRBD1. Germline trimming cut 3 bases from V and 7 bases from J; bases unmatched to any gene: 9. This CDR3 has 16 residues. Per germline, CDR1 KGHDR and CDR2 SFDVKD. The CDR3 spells CATSDVQGVDIGELFF. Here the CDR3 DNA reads TGTGCCACCAGTGATGTACAGGGGGTCGACATCGGGGAGCTGTTTTTT.

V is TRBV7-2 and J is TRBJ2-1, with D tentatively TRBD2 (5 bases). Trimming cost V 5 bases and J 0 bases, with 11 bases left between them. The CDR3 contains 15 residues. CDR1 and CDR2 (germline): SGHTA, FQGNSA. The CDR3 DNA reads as TGTGCCAGCAGCCCAGCGAGGGACTCCTACAATGAGCAGTTCTTC. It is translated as CASSPARDSYNEQFF.

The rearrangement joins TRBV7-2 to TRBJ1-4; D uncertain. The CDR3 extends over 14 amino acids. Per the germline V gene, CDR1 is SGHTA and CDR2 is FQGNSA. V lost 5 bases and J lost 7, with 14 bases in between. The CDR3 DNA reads TGTGCCAGCAGCCAGAGAACGCCAGGTGAAAAACTGTTTTTT. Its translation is CASSQRTPGEKLFF.

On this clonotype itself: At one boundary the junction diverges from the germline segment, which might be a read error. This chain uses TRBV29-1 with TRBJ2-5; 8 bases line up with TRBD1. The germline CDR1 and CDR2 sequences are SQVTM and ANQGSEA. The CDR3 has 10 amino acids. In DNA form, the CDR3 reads TGCAGCGTTCCCGGACAGGGTAGACACTTC. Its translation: CSVPGQGRHF.

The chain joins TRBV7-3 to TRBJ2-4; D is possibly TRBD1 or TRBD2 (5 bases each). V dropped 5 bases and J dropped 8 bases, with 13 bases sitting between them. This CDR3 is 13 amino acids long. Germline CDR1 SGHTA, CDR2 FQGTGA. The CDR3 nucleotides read TGTGCCAGCAGCGCCGGGCGAGGGGACATTCAGTACTTC. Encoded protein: CASSAGRGDIQYF.

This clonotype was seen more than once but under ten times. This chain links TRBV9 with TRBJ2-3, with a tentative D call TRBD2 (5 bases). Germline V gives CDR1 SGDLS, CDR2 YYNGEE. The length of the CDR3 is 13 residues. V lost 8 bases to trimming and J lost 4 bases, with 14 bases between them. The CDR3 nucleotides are TGTGCCAGTACCCAAGGAGGCCCAGATACGCAGTATTTT. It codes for CASTQGGPDTQYF.

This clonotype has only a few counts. The DNA of the CDR3 is TGTGCCAGCAGAGAACTCTATGGCTACACCTTC. Protein sequence: CASRELYGYTF. This chain joins TRBV28 and TRBJ1-2; D gene unclear. The CDR3 loop spans 11 amino acids. In germline, CDR1 is MDHEN, CDR2 SYDVKM. V was cut by 6 bases and J by 4 bases, with 6 bases left in between.